Included here is one TCR beta chain sequence, with context. Using immunoSEQ multiplex PCR, the repertoire was profiled, and TCRdb retains in-frame clones only, with some absent. The top ten hold 7.5% to 9.5% of the sample, which has tens of thousands of clones, under 95% seen once. The data were obtained in a study of OX40 agonist ivuxolimab in advanced cancers. Between the trimmed V and J ends, which lost 6 bases and 0 bases, there was a span of 12 bases. This CDR3 has 13 residues. Germline assignment: CDR1 SQVTM and CDR2 ANQGSEA. This chain connects TRBV29-1 to TRBJ2-7; no reliable D call. This receptor was obtained from an adult with an advanced solid tumor such as melanoma, head and neck, liver or kidney cancer. The specimen was CD4+ or CD8+ T cells sorted from blood, collected in a trial of the OX40 agonist ivuxolimab. The CDR3 is CSVDLPSSYEQYF. The DNA of the CDR3 is TGCAGCGTGGATCTACCCAGCTCCTACGAGCAGTACTTC.